These 25 T cell receptor beta chains share one sample of origin, sequenced in a study of cytomegalovirus exposure and HLA in healthy donors. With 60 Vbeta and 13 Jbeta primers, the PCR was carried out. The protocol was immunoSEQ multiplex PCR, while the TCRdb copy is restricted to in-frame clones and leaves out a portion. The sample lists 75,000 to 90,000 clones, 78% occurring once. Sample: PBMCs. These TCRs come from a male donor in good health and CMV-seropositive.

The rearrangement joins TRBV4-1 to TRBJ2-1; D remains unclear. V lost 4 bases to trimming and J lost 2 bases, with 9 bases between them. The CDR3 is 14 residues long. Germline lookup yields CDR1 MGHRA and CDR2 YSYEKL. DNA of the CDR3: TGCGCCAGCAGCCCGACAATACCCTACAATGAGCAGTTCTTC. Amino acids: CASSPTIPYNEQFF.

This chain joins TRBV7-8 and TRBJ2-5; the match to TRBD2 covers 9 bases. Germline trimming cut 2 bases from V and 2 bases from J; bases unmatched to any gene: 6. CDR1 is SGHVS, CDR2 FQNEAQ, per germline. This CDR3 spans 16 amino acids. The CDR3 sequence: CASSLFRLAGQETQYF. The CDR3 bases are TGTGCCAGCAGCTTATTCAGGCTAGCGGGACAAGAGACCCAGTACTTC.

This clone was found a few times. The J gene is TRBJ2-7, the V gene TRBV4-2, with 8 bases matching TRBD1. The CDR3 spans 16 residues. CDR1 is LGHNA and CDR2 is YNFKEQ in the germline V gene. V lost 5 bases to trimming and J lost 1 base; unmatched junction nucleotides: 10. CDR3 coding DNA: TGTGCCAGCAGCGTGGAAGGGCAGGGGGCTTCCTACGAGCAGTACTTC. This encodes CASSVEGQGASYEQYF.

The genes are TRBV29-1 and TRBJ1-1; D not certain. V lost 6 bases, J lost 1 base, and 9 bases lay in between. This CDR3 is 12 amino acids long. Germline CDR1 SQVTM, CDR2 ANQGSEA. In DNA form, the CDR3 reads TGCAGCGTATTACTCGCGAACACTGAAGCTTTCTTT. It codes for CSVLLANTEAFF.

The V and J genes are TRBV27 and TRBJ2-1; TRBD2 is a possible D gene (6 bases). This CDR3 comprises 14 residues. Trimming pared 6 bases from V and 2 bases from J, leaving 11 bases between. Germline V gene lookup returns CDR1 MNHEY and CDR2 SMNVEV (reference sequence). For the CDR3, the DNA is TGTGCCAGCAGCTTTGGAGGGACCTACAATGAGCAGTTCTTC. Translating gives CASSFGGTYNEQFF.

The V call is TRBV7-2, the J call TRBJ1-4, with 7 bases aligning to TRBD1. The CDR3 sequence is 16 residues long. J gave up 8 bases and V 0 bases, and 9 bases lay outside the gene matches. Germline CDR1 reads SGHTA; CDR2 reads FQGNSA. The CDR3 nucleotides read TGTGCCAGCAGCTTAGCGAGGGGGCCAGTTCGAGAAAAACTGTTTTTT. This gives the protein CASSLARGPVREKLFF.

The chain employs TRBV5-6 and TRBJ2-1; 15 nucleotides align to TRBD2. CDR3 length equals 17 residues. With 2 bases clipped from V and 3 bases from J, the junction kept 3 bases outside the gene matches. Germline V gene data show CDR1 as SGHDT and CDR2 as YYEEEE. DNA of the CDR3: TGTGCCAGCAGCTTCGGACTAGCGGGAGGGAGCTACAATGAGCAGTTCTTC. It specifies CASSFGLAGGSYNEQFF. The variable domain in full, completed from reference TRBV5-6 and TRBJ2-1, reads DAGVTQSPTHLIKTRGQQVTLRCSPKSGHDTVSWYQQALGQGPQFIFQYYEEEERQRGNFPDRFSGHQFPNYSSELNVNALLLGDSALYLCASSFGLAGGSYNEQFFGPGTRLTVL.

The chain links TRBV28 to TRBJ1-2; 8 positions match TRBD1. There are 15 residues in the CDR3. Unmatched junction bases numbered 5, after V lost 4 bases and J lost 1 base. Germline V lookup: CDR1 MDHEN, CDR2 SYDVKM. CDR3 loop: CASSSPDRGNYGYTF. The CDR3, as DNA: TGTGCCAGCAGTTCCCCCGACAGGGGTAACTATGGCTACACCTTC.

The chain recombines TRBV30 with TRBJ2-5, with D maybe TRBD2 (6 bases). TRBJ2-7 matches the DNA end more closely, so the J call is doubtful. Germline V gene sequence: CDR1 GTSNPN, CDR2 SVGIG (reference sequence). The CDR3 runs to 13 residues. The CDR3 bases are TGTGCCTGGAGTAGTAGCGGAAACAACGAGCAGTACTTC. Its protein product is CAWSSSGNNEQYF.

The chain links TRBV30 to TRBJ2-7, with D uncertain. From germline, CDR1 is GTSNPN and CDR2 SVGIG (reference sequence). Between the trimmed V and J ends, which lost 6 bases and 0 bases, there was a span of 12 bases. The CDR3 contains 13 residues. The CDR3 loop is CACYSISSYEQYF. CDR3 nucleotide sequence: TGTGCCTGTTACTCGATTAGCTCCTACGAGCAGTACTTC.

The sample holds one count of this clone. This chain joins TRBV4-1 and TRBJ2-1; TRBD2 aligns across 10 bases. The CDR3 sequence is 18 residues long. Germline V CDR1 and CDR2: MGHRA, YSYEKL. The J segment lost 4 bases and the V segment lost 3 bases, leaving 12 bases of the junction unmatched. The CDR3 reads CASSHPRGGTSAYNEQFF. Written as DNA, the CDR3 is TGCGCCAGCAGCCACCCCCGAGGCGGGACTAGCGCATACAATGAGCAGTTCTTC.

V is TRBV6-5 and J is TRBJ2-5, with a possible D match to TRBD1 (6 bases). The DNA end favors TRBJ2-7, so the J call may be wrong. Germline CDR1 MNHEY, CDR2 SVGAGI. This CDR3 contains 15 residues. CDR3 coding DNA: TGTGCCAGCAGCATGAGTGGGACATTCTCCTACGAGCAGTACTTC. It encodes CASSMSGTFSYEQYF.

In its sample, this clone was seen a few times. CDR3 region: CASSQQGIGYGYTF. Written as DNA, the CDR3 is TGTGCCAGCAGTCAACAGGGAATTGGCTATGGCTACACCTTC. The chain uses TRBV6-5 and TRBJ1-2; D may be TRBD1 (6 bases). The CDR3 runs to 14 residues. CDR1 is MNHEY, CDR2 SVGAGI, per germline. V was clipped by 5 bases and J by 4 bases, with 14 bases between them.

The rearrangement links TRBV7-6 to TRBJ2-7; 8 bases agree with TRBD2. J was trimmed by 2 bases and V by 3 bases; bases with no gene match: 12. CDR3 length equals 17 residues. The germline gives CDR1 SGHVS, CDR2 FNYEAQ. CDR3 DNA: TGTGCCAGCAGCTTTGGCCCTAGCGGGTCCCCGACCTACGAGCAGTACTTC. Its protein is CASSFGPSGSPTYEQYF. Full variable domain (remainder filled in from reference TRBV7-6 and TRBJ2-7): GAGVSQSPRYKVTKRGQDVALRCDPISGHVSLYWYRQALGQGPEFLTYFNYEAQQDKSGLPNDRFSAERPEGSISTLTIQRTEQRDSAMYRCASSFGPSGSPTYEQYFGPGTRLTVT.

This clone is a singleton in its sample. The chain links TRBV13 to TRBJ1-2; D call uncertain. Germline CDR1 reads PRHDT; CDR2 reads FYEKMQ (reference sequence). V lost 0 bases, J lost 3 bases, and 8 bases lay in between. The CDR3 spans 14 residues. DNA of the CDR3: TGTGCCAGCAGCTTAGGTGTTCGGGACTATGGCTACACCTTC. Its protein product is CASSLGVRDYGYTF.

This clone was detected once. The chain is built from TRBV18 and TRBJ1-1; 7 positions agree with TRBD1. The CDR3 has 14 residues. The germline V gene encodes CDR1 KGHSH and CDR2 LQKENI. V gave up 6 bases and J gave up 1 base; unmatched junction bases: 5. CDR3 protein: CASSGTEKNTEAFF. The CDR3, as DNA: TGTGCCAGCTCGGGGACAGAAAAGAACACTGAAGCTTTCTTT. The variable domain in full, completed from reference TRBV18 and TRBJ1-1, reads NAGVMQNPRHLVRRRGQEARLRCSPMKGHSHVYWYRQLPEEGLKFMVYLQKENIIDESGMPKERFSAEFPKEGPSILRIQQVVRGDSAAYFCASSGTEKNTEAFFGQGTRLTVV.

The genes are TRBV19 and TRBJ1-5; 9 nucleotides line up with TRBD1. The germline V gene has CDR1 LNHDA and CDR2 SQIVND (reference sequence). Unmatched junction bases numbered 1, after V lost 5 bases and J lost 2 bases. This CDR3 is 14 amino acids long. CDR3 amino acids: CASSWDRGNQPQHF. The CDR3 nucleotides are TGTGCCAGTAGTTGGGACAGGGGCAATCAGCCCCAGCATTTT.

The genes are TRBV4-2 and TRBJ2-7, with 9 bases aligning to TRBD2. Germline V gives CDR1 LGHNA, CDR2 YNFKEQ. V was clipped by 1 base and J by 5 bases; unmatched bases: 12. This CDR3 comprises 17 residues. This chain's CDR3 is CASSQVGKREVDNEQYF. CDR3 nucleotides: TGTGCCAGCAGCCAAGTGGGTAAGCGGGAGGTTGATAACGAGCAGTACTTC.

The J gene is TRBJ1-2, the V gene TRBV5-1; no firm D call. Trimming stripped 4 bases from V and 2 bases from J, with 12 bases between. The germline CDR1 and CDR2 sequences are SGHRS and YFSETQ. This CDR3 contains 14 residues. CDR3 residues: CASSSMGSNYGYTF. As DNA, the CDR3 is TGCGCCAGCAGCAGTATGGGCAGCAACTATGGCTACACCTTC.

This chain links TRBV28 with TRBJ1-5, with 9 bases that match TRBD1. The CDR3 sequence is 15 residues long. V gave up 7 bases and J gave up 5 bases; unmatched junction bases: 9. CDR1 and CDR2 from the germline V gene are MDHEN and SYDVKM. CDR3 coding DNA: TGTGCCAGCATTCGTATGGACAGGGGAGATCAGCCCCAGCATTTT. Its protein is CASIRMDRGDQPQHF.

This clone was counted a single time. V is TRBV7-6 and J is TRBJ1-1; D may be TRBD1 (6 bases). The germline V gene encodes CDR1 SGHVS and CDR2 FNYEAQ. CDR3 length equals 16 residues. The V end was cut by 0 bases, the J end by 5 bases, with 16 bases between. The CDR3 DNA sequence: TGTGCCAGCAGCTTAGCGCAGGGGCAGGGTAAAACTGAAGCTTTCTTT. Translation: CASSLAQGQGKTEAFF.

The CDR3 region has the DNA TGTGCCAGCAGCTTGGTAAAGGGGGATTCAAGTGAGACCCAGTACTTC. This encodes CASSLVKGDSSETQYF. The chain is built from TRBV5-6 and TRBJ2-5; D is perhaps TRBD1 (6 bases). This CDR3 has 16 residues. The V gene's germline CDR1 is SGHDT and CDR2 YYEEEE. The ends were cut back, 0 bases at V and 5 bases at J, with 17 bases in the middle. Based on the CDR3 plus reference TRBV5-6 and TRBJ2-5, the full variable domain is DAGVTQSPTHLIKTRGQQVTLRCSPKSGHDTVSWYQQALGQGPQFIFQYYEEEERQRGNFPDRFSGHQFPNYSSELNVNALLLGDSALYLCASSLVKGDSSETQYFGPGTRLLVL.

This chain links TRBV28 with TRBJ2-7; TRBD1 agrees at 7 bases. Per the germline V gene, CDR1 is MDHEN and CDR2 is SYDVKM. This CDR3 is built from 14 residues. V gave up 5 bases and J gave up 7 bases; unmatched junction bases: 11. CDR3 sequence: CASSDRVMGGEQYF. The CDR3 DNA is TGTGCCAGCAGTGACAGGGTAATGGGTGGGGAGCAGTACTTC.

This sequence joins TRBV25-1 and TRBJ1-1, with D possibly matching TRBD1 (6 bases). The germline CDR1 and CDR2 sequences are MGHDK and SYGVNS. The CDR3 totals 14 residues. Deletions cut 6 bases from V and 3 bases from J, with 14 bases between. CDR3 nucleotide sequence: TGTGCCAGCAGCAGTTACAGGGACGACACTGAAGCTTTCTTT. Translated, it gives CASSSYRDDTEAFF.

The CDR3 is CASSLGRGSTQPQHF. The CDR3 DNA follows: TGTGCCAGCAGCTTAGGGCGAGGGTCCACTCAGCCCCAGCATTTT. The V and J genes are TRBV13 and TRBJ1-5, with D unresolved. CDR3 length equals 15 residues. The V end lost 0 bases, the J end lost 6 bases, and 12 bases lay between the germline ends. In germline, CDR1 is PRHDT, CDR2 FYEKMQ (reference sequence).